This T cell receptor beta chain was observed in a study of cytomegalovirus exposure and HLA in healthy donors (dated by TCRdb to the late 2010s). In the study overall: An earlier analysis of approximately 550 of the donors reported approximately 270 Gb of sequence data and roughly 110 million unique TCR beta sequences from approximately 180 million T cells. About 310 gigabases of sequencing data and approximately 85 million unique TCR sequences were included in an early release covering several hundred HLA-typed donors. In an earlier analysis of a few hundred of the donors, high-throughput TCR beta sequencing was used to judge whether each TCR beta V gene segment behaved as functional or pseudogenic. The study combined high-throughput TCR immunosequencing, statistical association of individual TCRs with disease status, and machine learning to predict cytomegalovirus infection status. Of the roughly 420 genotyped donors, 81% were placed in the genetic ancestry cluster associated with self-reported Caucasian donors. The study aimed to test whether signatures of past pathogen exposure could be identified by cataloging public T cell receptors. Rather than drawing on any new phenotypic data, the later analysis identified candidate immune exposures from TCR beta sequences and the way those sequences occurred across donors. A later genetic analysis took genome-wide SNP genotypes for about three fifths of the 666 donors and used that subset as a discovery cohort. The T cell repertoires of 700 or so subjects were profiled by immunosequencing and related to cytomegalovirus serostatus. A later analysis re-analyzed previously published TCR beta repertoires from about 600 donors and added high-resolution HLA genotyping to study TCR occurrence patterns. The number of donors typed differed by locus, with roughly 629-640 for A, B, C, DRB1 and DQB1, roughly 520 for DQA1, under 610 for DPA1, and some 440 for DPB1. All discovery cohort repertoires had been generated using a single sequencing platform. Donor age, sex, ethnicity and CMV serostatus were collected together with the repertoire data. Class I and class II HLA loci were covered by the typing at four-digit resolution. A handful of DR-DQ haplotypes were handled as single units for association and clustering because linkage in the cohort was strong. In addition to the first cohort of 650 to 750 subjects, a separate validation cohort of about 120 different subjects was used. Among about 360 genotyped donors of the cohort, an average of roughly 240,000 unique TCR beta nucleotide sequences were sequenced per donor, roughly a sixth of them non-productive.

In total, approximately 700 healthy bone marrow donors made up the cohort. At the time of sampling, all cohort members were nominally healthy, though unrecorded immune exposures were likely present. The donor tested CMV seronegative and was one of the 352 seronegative cohort members. A peripheral blood sample was collected from each donor, and TCR beta sequencing was performed on peripheral blood mononuclear cells. Genomic DNA was extracted from the blood cell samples with the Qiagen DNeasy Blood Extraction Kit. The paper's findings and limits, for the study overall: Most TCR sequences were seen in very few donors, while some public TCRs were found in many individuals. The cohort was sequenced for TCR beta chains only, and without alpha or paired-chain data the features that could be detected were limited. A later analysis found that HLA-associated TCR beta chains were more clonally expanded and had lower generation probabilities than equally common non-associated chains. Several of the top co-occurrence clusters appeared to be linked to parvovirus B19, influenza, CMV and Epstein-Barr virus, according to a later analysis. Linkage disequilibrium might explain the correlated functional status among segregating V segments, but an unknown experimental factor could not be excluded. Immune exposure information for the cohort was limited to CMV serostatus. Roughly uniform sequencing depth across donors was assumed in presence/absence analyses, although this assumption may not hold. A later genetic analysis reported fewer N-insertions in productive TCRs among donors in an Asian-associated ancestry cluster than the roughly 670-donor mean. Some IMGT-functional V segments, including TRBV6-2 and TRBV6-3, could not be distinguished by the 87-base-pair reads and were therefore excluded. When HLA alleles, especially DR and DQ, strongly co-occurred, TCR associations were difficult to assign to individual alleles. In an earlier analysis of roughly 560 of the donors, most TCR beta V segments were observed in productive rearrangements about 90% or about 30% of the time, broadly matching IMGT annotations. The earlier analysis of some 560 of the donors excluded roughly 17 rarely observed V segments, including chromosome 9 orphons, because counts were too low. Cytomegalovirus status was reported to be diagnosed by the classifier with high specificity and sensitivity in both the original and validation cohorts. According to a later analysis, TCR association rates differed among HLA loci, with DRB1 alleles showing the most associated TCRs and HLA-C alleles showing the fewest. HLA typing was unavailable for some donors at each locus, so association tests used only the typed subset. It was suggested by the authors that the approach could potentially be generalized to other disease states and immunological phenotypes. An association between a missense DCLRE1C variant and V-gene and J-gene trimming of TCR beta chains was found in a later genetic analysis and replicated in an independent cohort. According to a later analysis, most CMV-associated TCR beta chains appeared to be HLA-restricted, and the HLA associations seemed to be driven largely by CMV exposure. A further reported finding was that TCR beta sequences accurately predicted the HLA-A and HLA-B alleles for most subjects in the first cohort. At a false discovery rate of 0.05, a later analysis linked 15,000 to 20,000 TCR beta sequences to specific HLA alleles. The study listed around 160 TCR beta chains as associated with cytomegalovirus. A few of the identified cytomegalovirus-associated TCR beta chains were confirmed in vitro to be specific for cytomegalovirus antigens. The sequencing pipeline was judged likely to have produced a cluster of highly shared sequence variants as a technical artifact.

Remarks on this clone: Its antigen remains unidentified. It has no much larger one-base neighbor in the sample; base qualities were not kept.

V has 6 bases trimmed and J has 4 bases trimmed; junction bases matching no gene number 9. The CDR3 holds 15 amino acids from the cysteine to the phenylalanine. This entry keeps only the CDR3 DNA: 45 bases, framed from base 1. CDR1 SGHAT and CDR2 FQNNGV are derived from the germline V gene. The library was obtained by the immunoSEQ multiplex PCR assay. For the multiplex PCR, a mixture combining 60 forward primers for TCR Vbeta segments and 13 reverse primers for TCR Jbeta segments was used. A multiplex PCR assay on genomic DNA amplified the CDR3 region of rearranged TCR beta genes. The amplified TCR beta libraries were sequenced on the Illumina HiSeq System as 87-base-pair reads. Per the source publication's procedure: A later analysis tallied 75 million to 95 million unique TCR beta chains across the 700 or so repertoires, and about 12 million of those chains were shared by two or more donors. Raw reads were error-corrected and collapsed into unique sequences with a nearest-neighbor algorithm that merged closely related sequences to remove PCR and sequencing errors. To assign V, D and J gene segments, CDR3 sequences were aligned to IMGT reference sequences. For a sequence to be retained, at least a six-nucleotide match to both a V gene segment and a J gene segment was required. Rearrangements were classified as productive when the CDR3 lacked stop codons and remained in frame with V and J, and all other rearrangements were classified as non-productive. CDR3 was defined according to IMGT convention as the region running from the second conserved V-encoded cysteine to the conserved J-encoded phenylalanine. Sequences without an unambiguous match to a single V gene segment were excluded from the earlier analysis of almost 600 of the donors. An earlier analysis of around 600 of the donors classified V segments as functional when productive rearrangements were above 56.7% and as segregating when the standard deviation between donors was above 5%. A statistical classification framework was built for diagnosing cytomegalovirus status from the catalog of TCR beta chain sequences. A later analysis assigned V and J genes by comparing TCR nucleotide sequences with IMGT/GENE-DB human TR gene sequences. A later analysis assigned CDR3 sequences and most-parsimonious VDJ recombination scenarios with the TCRdist pipeline. A later analysis defined each TCR beta chain by its CDR3 amino acid sequence plus V-gene family, and excluded reads lacking a unique V-gene family. To address suspected cross-contamination and a sequencing artifact, a later analysis removed roughly 640 highly shared, low-generation-probability nucleotide sequences. In a later analysis, a clonal expansion index was calculated for each public chain from normalized within-repertoire ranks of inferred template counts. In a later analysis, generation probabilities were computed using a VDJ recombination model fitted to out-of-frame rearrangements, and the results were checked against IGoR. In a later analysis, TCR-TCR, TCR-HLA and TCR-CMV co-occurrence was scored with hypergeometric tests, and a repertoire-size bias correction was applied to TCR pairs. In a later analysis, false discovery rates were estimated by permuting HLA or CMV assignments 20 times. A later analysis grouped co-occurring TCRs with DBSCAN, adding TCRdist sequence similarity when clustering within HLA-allele-positive subsets. Repertoires with fewer than 30,000 or more than 120,000 public chains were left out of co-occurrence clustering, as were about 5 repertoires with anomalous nucleotide sharing. TCRdb provides this immuneACCESS table in a form limited to in-frame rearrangements. Some clones are lacking; in checked studies, under half of them reflect an unresolved V gene, and why the rest are absent is not known. The V and J calls and clone size were taken over from that table, and D and trimming were inferred from the DNA. Recorded for this sample are under 150,000 clones; 60% to 80% of them occurred a single time. Approximately 5.1% of the sample rests with the top ten.

The rearrangement joined TRBV11-2 to TRBJ2-5; 9 nucleotides in the junction match TRBD2. The sequence was collected from a male donor in good health and CMV-seronegative. The sample taken for sequencing was PBMCs. The DNA is as follows: TGTGCCAGCAGTTCCAACCGCGGGGGGGGAGAGACCCAGTACTTC. It is translated as CASSSNRGGGETQYF.